This T cell receptor beta chain was documented in a study of blood T cell repertoires in COVID-19 (TCRdb year 2020). Study-wide context: The collaborator samples originated in the United States, Italy and Spain and spanned the acute and convalescent phases of COVID-19. Nearly every sample came with metadata listing a de-identified subject ID, COVID-19 status, age in years and sex. Where available, HLA class I and class II types were taken from metadata supplied by the sample provider and were not determined by assay-based typing. The samples were drawn from two sources: the first 160 participants of the ongoing ImmuneRACE study, and approximately 1,300 subjects contributed by 6 global collaborators. The dataset comprised deeply sampled blood TCRbeta repertoires from subjects exposed to, actively infected with, or recovered from COVID-19. The repertoires were released in a freely available public database meant as a resource for research on the immune response to SARS-CoV-2. The material from the prospective study consisted of cDNA or gDNA derived from T cells, B-cell-depleted T cells, or PBMCs. General findings and caveats noted by the study authors: How much clinical and demographic metadata was included differed by source and by participant, and the metadata was provided uncurated.

The CDR3 sequence holds 15 residues, the cysteine and phenylalanine included. Left in the record is the CDR3 DNA by itself, 45 bases read in frame from the first base. CDR1 and CDR2 were assigned from the germline V gene as SGHAT and FQNNGV. From V the trimming removes 4 bases and from J it removes 2 bases, while the gene matches leave 7 bases of the junction unaccounted for. Collaborating institutions collected whole blood in K2EDTA tubes following their own protocols. Collaborator samples were shipped for TCRbeta analysis as frozen whole blood, isolated PBMCs, or DNA extracted from either sample type. Of note for this clone: Its target antigen remains unknown. Base qualities are not provided; no much larger clone lies one nucleotide away.

TCRbeta CDR3 regions were amplified from genomic DNA by means of the immunoSEQ Assay, a bias-controlled multiplex PCR. As for how the authors treated the data: The number of nucleated cells in each sample was estimated from the amplification of reference gene primers within the assay. To quantify the absolute abundance of each unique TCRbeta CDR3 rearrangement, sequence reads were collapsed and filtered. For each sample, productive Simpson clonality was calculated by taking the square root of Simpson's diversity index across productive rearrangements. In TCRdb, the immuneACCESS table is reduced to in-frame sequences with V and J assigned. These tables do not hold every clone; where another copy was compared, an unresolved V gene accounts for under half, and the others remain unexplained. The DNA was the basis for D and trimming; V, J and clone size are from that table. The sample yields 300,000 to 350,000 clones; approximately 86% were counted once. Jointly, the top ten make up about 2% of the sample.

The sequence joins TRBV11-2 to TRBJ2-7; the central 8 bases match TRBD1. Source material: peripheral blood. This receptor was identified in a man aged 18 to 30 with active or convalescent COVID-19. The sequence in DNA is TGTGCCAGCAGCTCCCGGGACAGGAGAACCTACGAGCAGTACTTC. The encoded protein is CASSSRDRRTYEQYF.